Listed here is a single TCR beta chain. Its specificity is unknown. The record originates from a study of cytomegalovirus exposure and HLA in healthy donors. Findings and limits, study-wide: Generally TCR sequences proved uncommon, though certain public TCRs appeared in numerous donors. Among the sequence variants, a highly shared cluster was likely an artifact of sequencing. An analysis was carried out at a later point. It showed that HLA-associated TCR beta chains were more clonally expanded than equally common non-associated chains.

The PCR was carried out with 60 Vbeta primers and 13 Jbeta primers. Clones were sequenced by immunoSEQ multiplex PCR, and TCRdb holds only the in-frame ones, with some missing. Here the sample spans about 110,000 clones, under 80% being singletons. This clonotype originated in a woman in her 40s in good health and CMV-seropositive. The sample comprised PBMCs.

The CDR3 spells CSTQGQETQYF. The CDR3 DNA follows: TGCAGCACCCAGGGGCAAGAGACCCAGTACTTC. The chain has TRBV20-1 and TRBJ2-5, with D perhaps matching TRBD1 (6 bases). CDR3 length: 11 residues. Germline assignment: CDR1 DFQATT and CDR2 SNEGSKA (reference sequence).